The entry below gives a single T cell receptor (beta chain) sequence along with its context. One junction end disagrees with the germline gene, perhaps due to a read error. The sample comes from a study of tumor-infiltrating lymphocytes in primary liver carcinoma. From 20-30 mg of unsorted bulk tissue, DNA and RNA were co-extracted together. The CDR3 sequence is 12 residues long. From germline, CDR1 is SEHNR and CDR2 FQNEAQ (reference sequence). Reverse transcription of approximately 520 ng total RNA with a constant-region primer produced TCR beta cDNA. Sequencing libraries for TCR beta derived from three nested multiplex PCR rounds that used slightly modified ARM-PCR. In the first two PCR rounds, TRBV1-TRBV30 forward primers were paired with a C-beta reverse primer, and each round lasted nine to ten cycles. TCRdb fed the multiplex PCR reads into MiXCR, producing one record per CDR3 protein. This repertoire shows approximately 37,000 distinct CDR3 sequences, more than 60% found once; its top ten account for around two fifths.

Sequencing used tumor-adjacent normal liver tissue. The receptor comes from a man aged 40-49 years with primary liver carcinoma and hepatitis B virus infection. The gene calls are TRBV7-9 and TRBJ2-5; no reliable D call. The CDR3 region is CTSNLDGETQYF. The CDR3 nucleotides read TGTACCAGCAACTTAGACGGAGAGACCCAGTACTTC.